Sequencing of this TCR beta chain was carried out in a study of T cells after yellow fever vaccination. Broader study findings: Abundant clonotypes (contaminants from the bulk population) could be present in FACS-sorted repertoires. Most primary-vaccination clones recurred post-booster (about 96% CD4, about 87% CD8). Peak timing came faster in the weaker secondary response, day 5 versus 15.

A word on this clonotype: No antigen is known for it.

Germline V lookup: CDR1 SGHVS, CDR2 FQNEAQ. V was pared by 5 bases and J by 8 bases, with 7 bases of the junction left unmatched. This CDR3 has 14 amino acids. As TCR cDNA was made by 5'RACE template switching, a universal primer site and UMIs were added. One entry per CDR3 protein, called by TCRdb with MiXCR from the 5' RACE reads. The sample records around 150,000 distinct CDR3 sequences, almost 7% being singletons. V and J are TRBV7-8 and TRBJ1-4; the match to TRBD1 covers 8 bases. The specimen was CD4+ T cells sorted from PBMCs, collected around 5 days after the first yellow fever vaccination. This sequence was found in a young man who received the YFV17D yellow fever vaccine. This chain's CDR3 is CASSPQGAGEKLFF. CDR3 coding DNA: TGTGCCAGCAGCCCCCAGGGGGCCGGGGAAAAACTGTTTTTT.